Included here is one T cell receptor (beta chain) sequence, with context. Its antigen is unknown. Base qualities are not provided; no much larger clone lies one nucleotide away. The data derive from a study of relationships among human T cell subsets (dated by TCRdb to the early 2010s). Describing the broader study: Sequencing was performed on eight distinct blood T cell populations: pan T, CD8 cytotoxic, regulatory, Th1, Th2, naive plus transitional, activated and memory cells. What the study reported, not specific to this receptor: Over 60% of CD8+ cytotoxic sequences belonged to clones with over 100 reads, whereas regulatory and Th2 subsets showed few such clones. The bead-based sorting could not exclude a CD4+CD8+ double-positive population. Across the seven subsets, no statistically significant differences turned up in V, D and J usage, CDR3 length, or N-nucleotide additions. The substantial sharing of CDR3s among Th1, Th2 and regulatory T cells was interpreted as suggesting that cell fate choices are stochastic.

The library was prepared using multiplex PCR. Sequencing took place on a 454 GS FLX. TCR alpha and beta CDR3 regions were amplified from mRNA by semiquantitative ARM-PCR. In ARM-PCR, tagged nested gene-specific primers were used first, and communal superprimers then performed exponential amplification. Before the second amplification round was performed on first-round PCR products, the nested primers were removed by exonuclease. Sequencing of the amplicons was performed on the 454 platform, which allows millions of DNA fragments to be sequenced rapidly without cloning bias. A read counted as effective if the read could be mapped to both V and J germline segments. In the source study's methods: Reads were assigned to germline V, D and J segments with IRmap, which uses pyromap, a Smith-Waterman modification adapted to 454 sequencing errors. Cutoffs set at the 99th percentile of alignment scores from simulated random sequences were applied to filter D-beta assignments. The CDR3 was taken to be the amino acids lying between the conserved V-segment Y[YFLI]C motif and the J-segment [FW]GXGT motif. Repertoire diversity was estimated with a compound Poisson process model previously applied to large-scale EST data. A procedure for detecting cross-contamination was used to argue that the shared CDR3s did not come from sample contamination. The public reads were quality trimmed at Q25 with fastp and then assembled into clones with MiXCR by TCRdb, keeping productive beta chains. Entries that share a CDR3 protein sequence are merged under the most common genes and DNA. None of the V and J calls come from the authors' own analysis; TCRdb made them. Recorded for this sample are about 7,400 distinct CDR3 sequences; around 64% of them occurred a single time. Roughly 52% of the sample is held by the ten biggest clonotypes.

Naive plus transitional T cells were isolated with anti-CD45RA microbeads from pooled isolated CD4+ and CD8+ T cells. T cell subsets were isolated with Miltenyi superparamagnetic beads coated with subset-specific monoclonal antibodies. Every T cell population came from peripheral blood. Mononuclear cells were obtained from whole blood by Ficoll separation, and monocytes were then depleted with anti-CD14 microbeads. The isolated cell populations were resuspended in RNAprotect reagent immediately. The germline V gene (reference sequence) yields LNHDA for CDR1 and SQIVND for CDR2. From the cysteine through the phenylalanine, the CDR3 covers 13 amino acids. Just the 39-base CDR3 DNA is kept, in frame starting at base 1. V is shortened by 1 base, J by 4 bases, and the region joining them spans 5 bases.

The TCR originated in a man between 35 and 55 years old in good health. Sequenced input: naive and transitional (CD45RA+) T cells sorted from blood. In the paper's terms, the cell subset or site label means: CD45RA+ naive plus transitional T cells (Tn+t). The chain was built from TRBV19 and TRBJ2-1; no D gene can be assigned with confidence. The nucleotide sequence reads TGTGCCAGTAGTATAGGGGGTTACAATGAGCAGTTCTTC. It translates to CASSIGGYNEQFF.